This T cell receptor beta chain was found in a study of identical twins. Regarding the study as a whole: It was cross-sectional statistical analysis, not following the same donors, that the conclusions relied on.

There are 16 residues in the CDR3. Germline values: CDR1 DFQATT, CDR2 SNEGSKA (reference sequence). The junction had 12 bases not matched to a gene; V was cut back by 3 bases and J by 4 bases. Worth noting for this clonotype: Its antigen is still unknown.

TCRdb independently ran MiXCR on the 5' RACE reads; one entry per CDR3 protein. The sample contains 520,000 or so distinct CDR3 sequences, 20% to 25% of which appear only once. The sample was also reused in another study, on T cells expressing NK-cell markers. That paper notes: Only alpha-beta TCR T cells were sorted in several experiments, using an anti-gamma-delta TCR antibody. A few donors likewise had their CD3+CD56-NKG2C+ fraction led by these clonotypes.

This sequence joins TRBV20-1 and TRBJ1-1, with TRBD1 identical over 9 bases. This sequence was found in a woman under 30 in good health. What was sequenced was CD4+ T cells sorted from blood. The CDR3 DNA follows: TGCAGTGCTAGCATAACGGGACAGGGACTTTTCACTGAAGCTTTCTTT. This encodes CSASITGQGLFTEAFF.